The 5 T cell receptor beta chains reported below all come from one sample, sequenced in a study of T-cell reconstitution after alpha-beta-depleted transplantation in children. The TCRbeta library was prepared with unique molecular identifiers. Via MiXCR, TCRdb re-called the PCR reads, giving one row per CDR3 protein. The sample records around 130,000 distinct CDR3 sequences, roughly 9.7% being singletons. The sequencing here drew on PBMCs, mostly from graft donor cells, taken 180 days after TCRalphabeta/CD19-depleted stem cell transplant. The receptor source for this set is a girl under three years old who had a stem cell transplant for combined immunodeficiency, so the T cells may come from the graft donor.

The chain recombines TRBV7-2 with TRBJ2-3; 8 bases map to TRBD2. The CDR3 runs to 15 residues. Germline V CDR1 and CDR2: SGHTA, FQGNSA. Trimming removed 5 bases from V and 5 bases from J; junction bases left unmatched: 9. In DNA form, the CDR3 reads TGTGCCAGCAGCGTTAGCGGGAACGTCGTAGATACGCAGTATTTT. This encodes CASSVSGNVVDTQYF. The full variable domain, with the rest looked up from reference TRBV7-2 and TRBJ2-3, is GAGVSQSPSNKVTEKGKDVELRCDPISGHTALYWYRQSLGQGLEFLIYFQGNSAPDKSGLPSDRFSAERTGGSVSTLTIQRTQQEDSAVYLCASSVSGNVVDTQYFGPGTRLTVL.

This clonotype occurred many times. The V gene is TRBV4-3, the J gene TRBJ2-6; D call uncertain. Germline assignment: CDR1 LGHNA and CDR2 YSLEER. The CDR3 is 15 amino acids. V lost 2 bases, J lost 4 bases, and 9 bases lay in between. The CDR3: CASSQFTGGANVLTF. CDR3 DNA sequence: TGCGCCAGCAGCCAATTCACCGGGGGGGCCAACGTCCTGACTTTC.

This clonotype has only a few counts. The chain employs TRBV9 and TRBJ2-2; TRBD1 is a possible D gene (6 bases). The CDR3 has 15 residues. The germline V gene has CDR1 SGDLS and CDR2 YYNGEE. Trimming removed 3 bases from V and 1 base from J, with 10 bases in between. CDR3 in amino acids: CASSAIQGNTGELFF. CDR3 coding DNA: TGTGCCAGCAGCGCCATACAGGGGAACACCGGGGAGCTGTTTTTT.

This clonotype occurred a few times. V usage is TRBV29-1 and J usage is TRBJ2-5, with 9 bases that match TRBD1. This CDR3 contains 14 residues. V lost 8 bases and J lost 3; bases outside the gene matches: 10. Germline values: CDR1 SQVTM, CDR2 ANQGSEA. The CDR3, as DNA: TGCAGCTCCCGGACAGGGGCGGCAGAAGAGACCCAGTACTTC. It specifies CSSRTGAAEETQYF.

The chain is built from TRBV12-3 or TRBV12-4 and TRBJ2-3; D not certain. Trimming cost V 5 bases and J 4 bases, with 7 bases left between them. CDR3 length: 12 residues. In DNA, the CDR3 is TGTGCCAGCAGTATAGATGCAGATACGCAGTATTTT. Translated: CASSIDADTQYF.